The following is a TCR beta chain sequence with its context. Germline CDR1 reads SGHDT; CDR2 reads YYEEEE. This CDR3 has 16 residues. With 4 bases removed from V and 3 bases from J, the gap between germline ends came to 19 bases. The sample belongs to a study of T cell responses to AZD1222 COVID-19 vaccine. Sequencing was performed with immunoSEQ multiplex PCR; in TCRdb, only in-frame clones are kept and a portion is missing. The data contain about 140,000 clones, roughly nine tenths of them singletons. This chain uses TRBV5-6 with TRBJ1-1, with D possibly matching TRBD1 (6 bases). The sample was peripheral blood, taken 28 days after the second AZD1222 dose. The TCR was taken from an adult who received the AZD1222 COVID-19 vaccine. CDR3 nucleotide sequence: TGTGCCAGCAGCCCGGGGGGCAGCCTGGGGGACACTGAAGCTTTCTTT. It specifies CASSPGGSLGDTEAFF. Filled out from reference TRBV5-6 and TRBJ1-1, the complete variable domain reads DAGVTQSPTHLIKTRGQQVTLRCSPKSGHDTVSWYQQALGQGPQFIFQYYEEEERQRGNFPDRFSGHQFPNYSSELNVNALLLGDSALYLCASSPGGSLGDTEAFFGQGTRLTVV.